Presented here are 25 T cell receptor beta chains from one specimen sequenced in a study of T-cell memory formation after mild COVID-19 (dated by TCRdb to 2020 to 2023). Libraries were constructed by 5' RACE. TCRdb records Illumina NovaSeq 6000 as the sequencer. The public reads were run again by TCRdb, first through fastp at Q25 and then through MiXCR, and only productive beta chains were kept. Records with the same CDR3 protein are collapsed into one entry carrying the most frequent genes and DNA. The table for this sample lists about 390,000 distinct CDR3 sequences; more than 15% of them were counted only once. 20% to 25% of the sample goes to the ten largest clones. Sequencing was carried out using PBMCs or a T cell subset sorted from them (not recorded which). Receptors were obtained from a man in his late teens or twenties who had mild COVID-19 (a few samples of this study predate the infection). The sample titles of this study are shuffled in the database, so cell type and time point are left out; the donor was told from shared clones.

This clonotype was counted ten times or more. The CDR3 DNA reads TGTGCCAGCAGCCCCCGACAGGGGGCCTACGAGCAGTACTTC. It encodes CASSPRQGAYEQYF. This chain links TRBV9 with TRBJ2-7, with 9 nucleotides matching TRBD1. The CDR3 totals 14 residues. Germline lookup yields CDR1 SGDLS and CDR2 YYNGEE. J was trimmed by 2 bases and V by 4 bases; bases with no gene match: 4.

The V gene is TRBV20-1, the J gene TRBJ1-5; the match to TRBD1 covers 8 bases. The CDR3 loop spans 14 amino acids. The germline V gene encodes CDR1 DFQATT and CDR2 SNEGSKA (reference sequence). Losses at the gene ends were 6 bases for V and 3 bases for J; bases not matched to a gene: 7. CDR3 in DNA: TGCAGTGCAAAAGACAGGGGCCCCAATCAGCCCCAGCATTTT. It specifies CSAKDRGPNQPQHF.

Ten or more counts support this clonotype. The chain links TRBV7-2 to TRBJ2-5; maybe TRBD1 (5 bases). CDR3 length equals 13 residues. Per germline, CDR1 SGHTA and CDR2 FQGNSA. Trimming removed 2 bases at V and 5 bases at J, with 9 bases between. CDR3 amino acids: CASSLRQTETQYF. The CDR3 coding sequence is TGTGCCAGCAGCTTAAGACAGACGGAGACCCAGTACTTC.

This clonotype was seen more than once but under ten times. CDR3 region: CASSLGATSGGPTYEQYF. The CDR3 DNA sequence: TGTGCCAGCAGCTTAGGGGCGACTAGCGGGGGCCCTACCTACGAGCAGTACTTC. The chain couples TRBV7-8 to TRBJ2-7; 12 bases line up with TRBD2. Germline values: CDR1 SGHVS, CDR2 FQNEAQ. V lost 1 base and J lost 2; bases outside the gene matches: 9. The length of the CDR3 is 18 residues.

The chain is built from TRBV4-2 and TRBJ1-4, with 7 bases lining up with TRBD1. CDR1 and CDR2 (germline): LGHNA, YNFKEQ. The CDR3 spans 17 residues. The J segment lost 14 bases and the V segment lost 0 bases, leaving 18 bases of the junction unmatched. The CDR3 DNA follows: TGTGCCAGCAGCCAAGAAGTCGCGGACAGGTCGCTCTATGATCTGTTTTTT. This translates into CASSQEVADRSLYDLFF.

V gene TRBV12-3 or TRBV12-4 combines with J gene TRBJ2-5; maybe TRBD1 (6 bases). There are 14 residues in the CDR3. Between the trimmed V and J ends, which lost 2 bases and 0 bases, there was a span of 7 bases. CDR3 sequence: CASSLYRDQETQYF. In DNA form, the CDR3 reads TGTGCCAGCAGTTTATACAGGGACCAAGAGACCCAGTACTTC.

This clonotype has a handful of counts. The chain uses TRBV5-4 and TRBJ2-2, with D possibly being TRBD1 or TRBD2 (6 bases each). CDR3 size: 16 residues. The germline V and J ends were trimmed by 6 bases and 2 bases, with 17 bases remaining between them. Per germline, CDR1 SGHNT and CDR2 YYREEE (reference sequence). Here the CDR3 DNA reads TGTGCCAGCATCAGAACCCAGGGGACTAACACCGGGGAGCTGTTTTTT. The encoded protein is CASIRTQGTNTGELFF.

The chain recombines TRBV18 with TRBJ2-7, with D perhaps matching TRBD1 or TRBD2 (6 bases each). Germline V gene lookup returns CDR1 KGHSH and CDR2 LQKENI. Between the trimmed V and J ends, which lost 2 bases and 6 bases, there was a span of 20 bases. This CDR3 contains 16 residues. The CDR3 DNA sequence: TGTGCCAGCTCACCAGGGGGGCAAACTCGGACAGCCGAGCAGTACGTC. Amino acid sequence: CASSPGGQTRTAEQYV.

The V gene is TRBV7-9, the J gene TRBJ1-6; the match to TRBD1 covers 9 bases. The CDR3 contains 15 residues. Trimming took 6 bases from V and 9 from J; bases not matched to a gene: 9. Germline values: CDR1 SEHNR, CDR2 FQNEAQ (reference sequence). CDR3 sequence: CASRRGPGQGSPLHF. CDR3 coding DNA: TGTGCCAGCAGGCGTGGACCGGGACAGGGTTCACCCCTCCACTTT.

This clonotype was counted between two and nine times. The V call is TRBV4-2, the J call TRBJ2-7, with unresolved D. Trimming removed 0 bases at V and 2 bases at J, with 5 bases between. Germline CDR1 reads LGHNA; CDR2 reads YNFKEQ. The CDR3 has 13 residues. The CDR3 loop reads CASSQDTTYEQYF. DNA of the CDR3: TGTGCCAGCAGCCAAGATACAACCTACGAGCAGTACTTC.

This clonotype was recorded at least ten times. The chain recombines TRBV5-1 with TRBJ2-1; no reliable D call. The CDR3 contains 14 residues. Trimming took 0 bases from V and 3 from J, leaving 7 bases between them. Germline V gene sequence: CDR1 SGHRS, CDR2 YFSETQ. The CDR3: CASSLAVDYNEQFF. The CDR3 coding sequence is TGCGCCAGCAGCTTGGCCGTTGACTACAATGAGCAGTTCTTC. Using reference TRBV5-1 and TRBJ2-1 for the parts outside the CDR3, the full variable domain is KAGVTQTPRYLIKTRGQQVTLSCSPISGHRSVSWYQQTPGQGLQFLFEYFSETQRNKGNFPGRFSGRQFSNSRSEMNVSTLELGDSALYLCASSLAVDYNEQFFGPGTRLTVL.

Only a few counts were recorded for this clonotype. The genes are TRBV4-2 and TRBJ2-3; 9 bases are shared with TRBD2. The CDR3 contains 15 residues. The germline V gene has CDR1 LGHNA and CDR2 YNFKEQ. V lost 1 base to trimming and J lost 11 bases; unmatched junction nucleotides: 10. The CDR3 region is CASSQASGKSREQYF. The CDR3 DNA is TGTGCCAGCAGCCAAGCTAGCGGGAAGAGTCGGGAGCAGTATTTT.

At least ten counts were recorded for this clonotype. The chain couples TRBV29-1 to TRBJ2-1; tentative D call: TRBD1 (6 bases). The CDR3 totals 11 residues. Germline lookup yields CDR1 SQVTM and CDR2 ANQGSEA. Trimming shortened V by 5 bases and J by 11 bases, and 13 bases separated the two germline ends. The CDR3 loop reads CSVTGQPQQFF. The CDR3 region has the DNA TGCAGCGTTACTGGACAGCCTCAGCAGTTCTTC.

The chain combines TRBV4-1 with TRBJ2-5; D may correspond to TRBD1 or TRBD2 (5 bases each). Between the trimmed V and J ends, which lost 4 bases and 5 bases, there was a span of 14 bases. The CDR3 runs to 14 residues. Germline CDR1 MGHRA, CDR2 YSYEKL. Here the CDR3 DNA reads TGCGCCAGCAGCCCCCCGGGGCTACGGGAGACCCAGTACTTC. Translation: CASSPPGLRETQYF.

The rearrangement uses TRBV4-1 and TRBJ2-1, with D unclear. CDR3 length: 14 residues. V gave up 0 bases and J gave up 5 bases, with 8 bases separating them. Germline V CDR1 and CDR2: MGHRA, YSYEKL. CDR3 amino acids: CASSQDFDDNEQFF. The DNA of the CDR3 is TGCGCCAGCAGCCAAGATTTTGACGACAATGAGCAGTTCTTC.

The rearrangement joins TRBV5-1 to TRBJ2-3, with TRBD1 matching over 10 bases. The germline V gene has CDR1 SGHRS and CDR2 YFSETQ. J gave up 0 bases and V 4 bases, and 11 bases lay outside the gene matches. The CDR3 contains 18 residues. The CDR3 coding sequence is TGCGCCAGCAGCGCCAAGGGACAGGGGACCTCTAGCACAGATACGCAGTATTTT. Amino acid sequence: CASSAKGQGTSSTDTQYF.

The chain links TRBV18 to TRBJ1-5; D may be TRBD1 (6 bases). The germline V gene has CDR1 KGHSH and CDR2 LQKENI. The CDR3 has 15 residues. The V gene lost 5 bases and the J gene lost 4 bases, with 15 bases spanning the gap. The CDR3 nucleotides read TGTGCCAGCTCAGCTCAGGGGCCGGGAAATCAGCCCCAGCATTTT. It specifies CASSAQGPGNQPQHF.

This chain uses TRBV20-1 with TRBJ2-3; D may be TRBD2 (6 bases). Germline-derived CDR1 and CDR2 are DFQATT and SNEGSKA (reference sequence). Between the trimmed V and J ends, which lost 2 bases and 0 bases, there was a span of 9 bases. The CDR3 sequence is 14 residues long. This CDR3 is CSARKTSSTDTQYF. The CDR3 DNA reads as TGCAGTGCTAGAAAAACTAGCAGCACAGATACGCAGTATTTT.

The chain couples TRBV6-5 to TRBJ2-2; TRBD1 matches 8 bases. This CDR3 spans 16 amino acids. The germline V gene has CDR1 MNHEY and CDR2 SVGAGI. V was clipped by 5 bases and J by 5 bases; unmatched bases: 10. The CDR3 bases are TGTGCCAGCAGTAAGCAGACAGGGGATTTGACCGGGGAGCTGTTTTTT. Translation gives CASSKQTGDLTGELFF.

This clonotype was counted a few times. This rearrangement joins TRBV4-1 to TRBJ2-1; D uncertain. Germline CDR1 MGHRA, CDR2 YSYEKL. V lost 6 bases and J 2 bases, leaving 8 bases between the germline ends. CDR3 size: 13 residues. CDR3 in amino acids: CASRATAYNEQFF. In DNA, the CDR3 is TGCGCCAGCAGAGCAACAGCCTACAATGAGCAGTTCTTC.

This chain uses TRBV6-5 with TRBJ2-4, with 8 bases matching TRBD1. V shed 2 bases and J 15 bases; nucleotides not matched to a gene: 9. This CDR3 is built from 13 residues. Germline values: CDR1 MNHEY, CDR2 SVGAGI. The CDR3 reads CASSYGPGQEGYF. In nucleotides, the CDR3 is TGTGCCAGCAGTTACGGACCGGGACAGGAAGGGTACTTC.

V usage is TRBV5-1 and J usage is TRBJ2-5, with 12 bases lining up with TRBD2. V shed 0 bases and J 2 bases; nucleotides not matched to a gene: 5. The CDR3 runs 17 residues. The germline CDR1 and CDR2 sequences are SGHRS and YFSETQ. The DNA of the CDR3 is TGCGCCAGCAGCTTGGAGGGCGGACTAGCGGGACAAGAGACCCAGTACTTC. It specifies CASSLEGGLAGQETQYF.

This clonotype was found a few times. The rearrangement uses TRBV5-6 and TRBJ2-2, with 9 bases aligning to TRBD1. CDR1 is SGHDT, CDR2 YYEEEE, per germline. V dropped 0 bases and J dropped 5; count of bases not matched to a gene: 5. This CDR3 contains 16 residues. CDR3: CASSLGQGDGTGELFF. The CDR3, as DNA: TGTGCCAGCAGCTTGGGACAGGGGGATGGGACCGGGGAGCTGTTTTTT. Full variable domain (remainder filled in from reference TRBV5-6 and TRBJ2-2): DAGVTQSPTHLIKTRGQQVTLRCSPKSGHDTVSWYQQALGQGPQFIFQYYEEEERQRGNFPDRFSGHQFPNYSSELNVNALLLGDSALYLCASSLGQGDGTGELFFGEGSRLTVL.

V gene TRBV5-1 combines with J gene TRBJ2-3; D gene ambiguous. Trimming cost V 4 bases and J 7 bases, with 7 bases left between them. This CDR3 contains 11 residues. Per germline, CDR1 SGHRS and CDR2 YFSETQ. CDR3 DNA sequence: TGCGCCAGCAGCCAACAGTATACGCAGTATTTT. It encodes CASSQQYTQYF.

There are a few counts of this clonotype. This CDR3 reads CSASVIGGRTDTQYF. CDR3 coding DNA: TGCAGTGCTAGCGTAATAGGGGGGCGCACAGATACGCAGTATTTT. This sequence joins TRBV20-1 and TRBJ2-3; D possibly uses TRBD1 or TRBD2 (6 bases each). The V gene's germline CDR1 is DFQATT and CDR2 SNEGSKA (reference sequence). V was shortened by 3 bases and J by 1 base, with 14 bases between the two germline ends. This CDR3 has 15 residues.